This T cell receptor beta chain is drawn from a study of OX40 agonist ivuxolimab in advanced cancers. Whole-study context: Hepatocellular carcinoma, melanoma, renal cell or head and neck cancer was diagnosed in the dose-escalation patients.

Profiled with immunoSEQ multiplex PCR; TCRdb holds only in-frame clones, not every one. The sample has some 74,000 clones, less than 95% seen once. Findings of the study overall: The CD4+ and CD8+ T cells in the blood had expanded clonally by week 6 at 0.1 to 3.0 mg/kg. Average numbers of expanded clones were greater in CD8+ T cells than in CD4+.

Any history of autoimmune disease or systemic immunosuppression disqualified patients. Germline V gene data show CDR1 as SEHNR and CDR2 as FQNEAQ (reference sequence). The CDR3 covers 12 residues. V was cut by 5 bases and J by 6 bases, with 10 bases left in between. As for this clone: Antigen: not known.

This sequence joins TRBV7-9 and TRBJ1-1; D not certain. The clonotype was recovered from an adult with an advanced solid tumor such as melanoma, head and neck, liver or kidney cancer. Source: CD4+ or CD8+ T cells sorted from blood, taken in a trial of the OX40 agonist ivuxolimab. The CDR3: CASSHSAAEAFF. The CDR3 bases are TGTGCCAGCAGCCATAGTGCGGCTGAAGCTTTCTTT. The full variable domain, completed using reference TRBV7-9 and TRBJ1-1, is DTGVSQNPRHKITKRGQNVTFRCDPISEHNRLYWYRQTLGQGPEFLTYFQNEAQLEKSRLLSDRFSAERPKGSFSTLEIQRTEQGDSAMYLCASSHSAAEAFFGQGTRLTVV.